What follows describes a single T cell receptor (beta chain). What it recognizes is unknown. This sample was included in a study of Tregs in tolerant kidney transplant recipients. Whole-study results and caveats: Tregs expanded with activated donor B cells seemed most donor-specific.

Some clones are missing from TCRdb's copy, which holds only in-frame ones; the method was immunoSEQ multiplex PCR. This sample carries 60,000 to 65,000 clones, roughly 98% of them seen once, and the ten largest clones take nearly 0.35%. The specimen was Tregs from blood, collected before the transplant. The TCR originated in a human donor who received a combined kidney and bone marrow transplant.

Here the CDR3 DNA reads TGTGCCAGCAGCTTAGGGGCGGGAGATTTTAATGAGCAGTTCTTC. It codes for CASSLGAGDFNEQFF. The V and J genes are TRBV7-2 and TRBJ2-1; 7 bases are a match to TRBD2. CDR1 and CDR2 (germline): SGHTA, FQGNSA. The CDR3 is made up of 15 amino acids. V trimming: 1 base; J trimming: 7 bases; junction bases outside the gene matches: 7.